These 25 T cell receptor beta chains originate from one sample sequenced in a study of T cell repertoires in cytomegalovirus infection. Each CDR3 protein gets one entry after TCRdb re-called the reads with MiXCR. This repertoire shows some 590,000 distinct CDR3 sequences, approximately 40% found once; its top ten account for more than 40%. These receptors have no identified antigens. The specimen comprised cultured PBMCs, sampled from culture after CMV antigen stimulation. The receptors were sampled from a human donor in good health (CMV status not recorded). Some clones in this sample may be carry-over from other donors' samples.

The chain uses TRBV19 and TRBJ2-2; D perhaps matches TRBD2 (5 bases). Trimming removed 4 bases from V and 4 bases from J, with 16 bases in between. CDR1 LNHDA and CDR2 SQIVND come from the germline V gene (reference sequence). This CDR3 is 16 amino acids long. The CDR3 DNA is TGTGCCAGTAGTACCCCCGGACTTCTGGTCACCGGGGAGCTGTTTTTT. Residues: CASSTPGLLVTGELFF. The full variable domain, with the rest looked up from reference TRBV19 and TRBJ2-2, is DGGITQSPKYLFRKEGQNVTLSCEQNLNHDAMYWYRQDPGQGLRLIYYSQIVNDFQKGDIAEGYSVSREKKESFPLTVTSAQKNPTAFYLCASSTPGLLVTGELFFGEGSRLTVL.

This rearrangement joins TRBV12-3 or TRBV12-4 to TRBJ2-7, with D possibly being TRBD2 (5 bases). This CDR3 comprises 15 residues. Trimming left V 4 bases short and J 0 bases short, with 13 bases between. The CDR3 sequence is CASSWRSLSSYEQYF. CDR3 DNA: TGTGCCAGCAGTTGGAGGTCACTAAGCTCCTACGAGCAGTACTTC.

This chain uses TRBV6-5 with TRBJ2-4; the D gene is possibly TRBD2 (6 bases). Germline assignment: CDR1 MNHEY and CDR2 SVGAGI. This CDR3 region has 23 residues. V lost 7 bases and J 0 bases, leaving 37 bases between the germline ends. In DNA form, the CDR3 reads TGTGCCAGCATCCAGGAGGGGAATAACCCGAAAGTCGTGGGTAACCTAGCCAAAAACATTCAGTACTTC. Amino acid sequence: CASIQEGNNPKVVGNLAKNIQYF.

This clonotype has more than one count but fewer than ten. This chain links TRBV2 with TRBJ1-5; a possible D gene is TRBD1 (6 bases). V lost 6 bases, J lost 4 bases, and 16 bases lay in between. The length of the CDR3 is 15 residues. Germline lookup yields CDR1 SNHLY and CDR2 FYNNEI. CDR3 in DNA: TGTGCCAGCAGCTCCCTTTGGGGGGCGAATCAGCCCCAGCATTTT. The encoded protein is CASSSLWGANQPQHF. Based on the CDR3 plus reference TRBV2 and TRBJ1-5, the full variable domain is EPEVTQTPSHQVTQMGQEVILRCVPISNHLYFYWYRQILGQKVEFLVSFYNNEISEKSEIFDDQFSVERPDGSNFTLKIRSTKLEDSAMYFCASSSLWGANQPQHFGDGTRLSIL.

The chain has TRBV6-5 and TRBJ2-5; TRBD1 matches at 8 bases. From germline, CDR1 is MNHEY and CDR2 SVGAGI. CDR3 size: 15 residues. The junction had 10 bases not matched to a gene; V was cut back by 4 bases and J by 6 bases. The CDR3 here is CASSSGLDRVKTQYF. CDR3 bases: TGTGCCAGCAGTTCCGGCCTGGACAGGGTGAAGACCCAGTACTTC.

CDR3 bases: TGTGCCAGCAGTTTGGGTTGGGCCGAGCAGTACTTC. It encodes CASSLGWAEQYF. V and J are TRBV28 and TRBJ2-7; D ambiguous. Germline CDR1 and CDR2: MDHEN and SYDVKM. V lost 3 bases and J 6 bases, leaving 9 bases between the germline ends. This CDR3 region has 12 residues. The complete variable domain, with remaining parts taken from reference TRBV28 and TRBJ2-7, reads DVKVTQSSRYLVKRTGEKVFLECVQDMDHENMFWYRQDPGLGLRLIYFSYDVKMKEKGDIPEGYSVSREKKERFSLILESASTNQTSMYLCASSLGWAEQYFGPGTRLTVT.

This rearrangement joins TRBV20-1 to TRBJ2-2, with TRBD2 matching over 8 bases. CDR1 and CDR2 from the germline V gene are DFQATT and SNEGSKA (reference sequence). V was clipped by 5 bases and J by 3 bases; unmatched bases: 5. The CDR3 spans 14 residues. The CDR3 DNA follows: TGCAGTGCTTCCAGCGGGAGCGACACCGGGGAGCTGTTTTTT. Its translation: CSASSGSDTGELFF.

The genes are TRBV12-3 or TRBV12-4 and TRBJ2-1, with TRBD1 matching 9 bases. There are 15 residues in the CDR3. V lost 6 bases, J lost 2 bases, and 5 bases stayed unmatched. CDR3 sequence: CASRRQGGTYNEQFF. CDR3 DNA sequence: TGTGCCAGCAGAAGACAGGGGGGGACCTACAATGAGCAGTTCTTC.

The chain uses TRBV7-9 and TRBJ1-3; tentative D call: TRBD1 (5 bases). V dropped 5 bases and J dropped 0 bases, with 11 bases sitting between them. This CDR3 contains 15 residues. The V gene's germline CDR1 is SEHNR and CDR2 FQNEAQ (reference sequence). In DNA, the CDR3 is TGTGCCAGCAGCCCCGGGGGGATCTCTGGAAACACCATATATTTT. Residues: CASSPGGISGNTIYF.

This clonotype has just a few counts. V gene TRBV4-1 combines with J gene TRBJ2-7, with 9 bases matching TRBD2. With V trimmed by 4 bases and J by 6 bases, 10 bases remained unmatched. The length of the CDR3 is 15 residues. Per germline, CDR1 MGHRA and CDR2 YSYEKL. In nucleotides, the CDR3 is TGCGCCAGCAGCCGTACCGCGGGGGGGTTCAGCGAGCAGTACTTC. Amino acid sequence: CASSRTAGGFSEQYF.

This clonotype was recorded many times. This chain uses TRBV7-2 with TRBJ1-2; D might be TRBD1 (5 bases). Germline CDR1 SGHTA, CDR2 FQGNSA. This CDR3 comprises 13 residues. The V gene lost 3 bases and the J gene lost 0 bases, with 5 bases spanning the gap. CDR3 nucleotide sequence: TGTGCCAGCAGCTTGACAGCTAACTATGGCTACACCTTC. It is translated as CASSLTANYGYTF.

This clonotype was observed a few times. This chain joins TRBV7-9 and TRBJ1-1; no clear D. Trimming cost V 3 bases and J 1 base, with 6 bases left between them. This CDR3 is 13 amino acids long. CDR1 and CDR2 from the germline V gene are SEHNR and FQNEAQ (reference sequence). The DNA of the CDR3 is TGTGCCAGCAGCTTGAATGGGAACACTGAAGCTTTCTTT. Protein product: CASSLNGNTEAFF.

This clonotype has more than one count but fewer than ten. The V and J genes are TRBV6-8 and TRBJ1-5; 7 bases match TRBD1. Germline V gives CDR1 MNHGY, CDR2 SAAAGT. The CDR3 runs to 16 residues. V lost 6 bases, J lost 0 bases, and 8 bases stayed unmatched. The CDR3 loop reads CASSQQGQNSNQPQHF. The DNA for the CDR3 is TGTGCCAGCAGCCAGCAGGGACAGAATAGCAATCAGCCCCAGCATTTT.

The chain has TRBV4-1 and TRBJ2-2; a weak D match, TRBD2 (7 bases). CDR1 and CDR2 (germline): MGHRA, YSYEKL. Deletions cut 0 bases from V and 6 bases from J, with 11 bases between. The CDR3 is 15 amino acids. The CDR3 region is CASSQEGGVAGELFF. In DNA form, the CDR3 reads TGCGCCAGCAGCCAAGAAGGGGGGGTCGCCGGGGAGCTGTTTTTT.

This clonotype was counted between two and nine times. The genes are TRBV6-1 and TRBJ1-2, with a tentative D call TRBD1 (5 bases). CDR1 MNHNS and CDR2 SASEGT come from the germline V gene. V was clipped by 4 bases and J by 3 bases, with 9 bases between them. This CDR3 has 13 amino acids. The CDR3 is CASSARQYYGYTF. CDR3 coding DNA: TGTGCCAGCAGTGCCCGACAGTACTATGGCTACACCTTC.

The rearrangement joins TRBV7-9 to TRBJ2-2; perhaps TRBD1 as D (6 bases). Germline V lookup: CDR1 SEHNR, CDR2 FQNEAQ (reference sequence). This CDR3 is 14 amino acids long. The germline V and J ends were trimmed by 6 bases and 2 bases, with 10 bases remaining between them. The DNA for the CDR3 is TGTGCCAGCAGAGGACAGTCCAACACCGGGGAGCTGTTTTTT. It yields the protein CASRGQSNTGELFF.

V gene TRBV6-1 combines with J gene TRBJ1-6; the match to TRBD1 covers 7 bases. The junction had 6 bases not matched to a gene; V was cut back by 3 bases and J by 7 bases. Germline CDR1 MNHNS, CDR2 SASEGT. The CDR3 contains 15 residues. CDR3 coding DNA: TGTGCCAGCAGTGAGTTGACAGGGAGGAATTCACCCCTCCACTTT. It translates to CASSELTGRNSPLHF.

The chain has TRBV7-2 and TRBJ2-3; D unresolved. V lost 5 bases and J lost 2, with 17 bases in between. This CDR3 spans 16 amino acids. Germline V gene data show CDR1 as SGHTA and CDR2 as FQGNSA. The CDR3: CASSQAVGASTDTQYF. The CDR3 coding sequence is TGTGCCAGCAGCCAGGCGGTGGGCGCCTCCACAGATACGCAGTATTTT.

This clonotype has only a few counts. CDR3 DNA sequence: TGTGCCAGCGGATTCCGCGGGGAGGGGGCACGTGTTGGCTATGGCTACACCTTC. As protein: CASGFRGEGARVGYGYTF. The chain joins TRBV27 to TRBJ1-2, with 7 bases matching TRBD1. Per germline, CDR1 MNHEY and CDR2 SMNVEV (reference sequence). The CDR3 has 18 residues. The J segment lost 4 bases and the V segment lost 8 bases, leaving 22 bases of the junction unmatched.

This clonotype was detected a few times. This rearrangement joins TRBV5-6 to TRBJ2-2; D may match TRBD1 or TRBD2 (5 bases each). The length of the CDR3 is 17 residues. Trimming removed 2 bases from V and 1 base from J, with 15 bases in between. Germline assignment: CDR1 SGHDT and CDR2 YYEEEE. Here the CDR3 DNA reads TGTGCCAGCAGCTTAGGCAGGGAGTTTTGGAACACCGGGGAGCTGTTTTTT. This translates into CASSLGREFWNTGELFF.

The rearrangement joins TRBV7-9 to TRBJ2-7, with D unclear. This CDR3 has 14 residues. V was trimmed by 3 bases and J by 2 bases, leaving 11 bases between them. CDR1 is SEHNR and CDR2 is FQNEAQ in the germline V gene (reference sequence). The CDR3 here is CASSFPGPAYEQYF. As DNA, the CDR3 is TGTGCCAGCAGCTTTCCCGGGCCCGCCTACGAGCAGTACTTC.

This clonotype was seen ten or more times. The V and J genes are TRBV7-8 and TRBJ1-1, with 9 bases identical to TRBD1. Trimming removed 4 bases from V and 11 bases from J; junction bases left unmatched: 5. This CDR3 is built from 12 residues. The germline gives CDR1 SGHVS, CDR2 FQNEAQ. CDR3 in amino acids: CASSSMDRGAFF. CDR3 bases: TGTGCCAGCAGCTCGATGGACAGGGGTGCTTTCTTT.

The chain carries TRBV20-1 and TRBJ2-5, with TRBD2 identical over 8 bases. The V and J ends lost 8 bases and 1 base, in that order; junction bases with no gene match: 9. CDR1 and CDR2 (germline): DFQATT, SNEGSKA (reference sequence). CDR3 length: 14 residues. CDR3 protein: CSISGGPIQETQYF. The CDR3 DNA is TGCAGTATAAGCGGGGGCCCGATCCAAGAGACCCAGTACTTC.

This chain links TRBV12-3 or TRBV12-4 with TRBJ1-1; no firm D call. This CDR3 comprises 16 residues. The V and J ends lost 6 bases and 7 bases respectively, with 24 bases between them. CDR3 in DNA: TGTGCCAGCAGCCGCTTCCTAAGGGCGGGTGGAGGTGAAGCTTTCTTT. As protein: CASSRFLRAGGGEAFF.

The rearrangement links TRBV19 to TRBJ2-3, with D perhaps matching TRBD1 or TRBD2 (5 bases each). This CDR3 is built from 15 residues. Germline values: CDR1 LNHDA, CDR2 SQIVND (reference sequence). The V end lost 8 bases, the J end lost 3 bases, and 18 bases lay between the germline ends. CDR3 sequence (DNA): TGTGCCAGTGCAAGGGACGTGTTGGAGACAGATACGCAGTATTTT. Translation gives CASARDVLETDTQYF.